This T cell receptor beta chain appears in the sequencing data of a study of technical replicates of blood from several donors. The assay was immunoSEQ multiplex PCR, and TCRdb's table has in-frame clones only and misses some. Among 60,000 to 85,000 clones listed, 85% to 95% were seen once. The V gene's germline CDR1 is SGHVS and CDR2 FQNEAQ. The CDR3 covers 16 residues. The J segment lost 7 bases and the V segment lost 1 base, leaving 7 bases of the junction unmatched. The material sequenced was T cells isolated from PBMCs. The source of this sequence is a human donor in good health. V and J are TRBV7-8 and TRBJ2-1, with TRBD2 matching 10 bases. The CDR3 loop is CASSLVQREGTNEQFF. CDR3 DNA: TGTGCCAGCAGCTTAGTGCAGCGGGAGGGTACAAATGAGCAGTTCTTC.